This TCR beta chain was found in a study of T cell repertoires in cytomegalovirus infection. Study summary: From public TCR beta signatures came an indication of both CMV infection and matching HLA type.

TCRdb reprocessed the reads with MiXCR, giving one entry per CDR3 protein. This sample has around 320,000 distinct CDR3 sequences; roughly 9.5% occur once, and the top ten carry around 4.5%. V was pared by 3 bases and J by 1 base, with 12 bases between. CDR3 length: 15 amino acids. The germline CDR1 and CDR2 sequences are SGHNT and YYREEE (reference sequence). The chain recombines TRBV5-4 with TRBJ2-3, with D perhaps TRBD2 (7 bases). The receptor was derived from a human donor in good health (CMV status not recorded). Some clones in this sample may be carry-over from other donors' samples. Sequencing was done on a sample of PBMCs. Here the CDR3 reads CASSWGGPRTDTQYF. CDR3 DNA: TGTGCCAGCAGCTGGGGGGGGCCGCGCACAGATACGCAGTATTTT.